This entry features one T cell receptor beta chain sequence. TCRdb fed the 5' RACE reads into MiXCR, producing one record per CDR3 protein. In the table there are roughly 250,000 distinct CDR3 sequences, 10% to 15% of which are singletons. These data are taken from a study of T cells after yellow fever vaccination. Across the study: Fractions containing few cells were prepared with SMART-Seq v4 Ultra Low Input.

The receptor was isolated from a man in his thirties or forties who received the YFV17D yellow fever vaccine. This sample comprised CD4+ T cells sorted from PBMCs, obtained 45 days after the yellow fever booster vaccination.

CDR3 amino acids: CASSFMSSGRGTGELFF. As DNA, the CDR3 is TGTGCCAGCAGTTTCATGTCTAGCGGGAGGGGCACCGGGGAGCTGTTTTTT. The rearrangement links TRBV12-3 or TRBV12-4 to TRBJ2-2; TRBD2 matches at 12 bases. CDR3 length: 17 residues. V trimming: 3 bases; J trimming: 4 bases; junction bases outside the gene matches: 6.